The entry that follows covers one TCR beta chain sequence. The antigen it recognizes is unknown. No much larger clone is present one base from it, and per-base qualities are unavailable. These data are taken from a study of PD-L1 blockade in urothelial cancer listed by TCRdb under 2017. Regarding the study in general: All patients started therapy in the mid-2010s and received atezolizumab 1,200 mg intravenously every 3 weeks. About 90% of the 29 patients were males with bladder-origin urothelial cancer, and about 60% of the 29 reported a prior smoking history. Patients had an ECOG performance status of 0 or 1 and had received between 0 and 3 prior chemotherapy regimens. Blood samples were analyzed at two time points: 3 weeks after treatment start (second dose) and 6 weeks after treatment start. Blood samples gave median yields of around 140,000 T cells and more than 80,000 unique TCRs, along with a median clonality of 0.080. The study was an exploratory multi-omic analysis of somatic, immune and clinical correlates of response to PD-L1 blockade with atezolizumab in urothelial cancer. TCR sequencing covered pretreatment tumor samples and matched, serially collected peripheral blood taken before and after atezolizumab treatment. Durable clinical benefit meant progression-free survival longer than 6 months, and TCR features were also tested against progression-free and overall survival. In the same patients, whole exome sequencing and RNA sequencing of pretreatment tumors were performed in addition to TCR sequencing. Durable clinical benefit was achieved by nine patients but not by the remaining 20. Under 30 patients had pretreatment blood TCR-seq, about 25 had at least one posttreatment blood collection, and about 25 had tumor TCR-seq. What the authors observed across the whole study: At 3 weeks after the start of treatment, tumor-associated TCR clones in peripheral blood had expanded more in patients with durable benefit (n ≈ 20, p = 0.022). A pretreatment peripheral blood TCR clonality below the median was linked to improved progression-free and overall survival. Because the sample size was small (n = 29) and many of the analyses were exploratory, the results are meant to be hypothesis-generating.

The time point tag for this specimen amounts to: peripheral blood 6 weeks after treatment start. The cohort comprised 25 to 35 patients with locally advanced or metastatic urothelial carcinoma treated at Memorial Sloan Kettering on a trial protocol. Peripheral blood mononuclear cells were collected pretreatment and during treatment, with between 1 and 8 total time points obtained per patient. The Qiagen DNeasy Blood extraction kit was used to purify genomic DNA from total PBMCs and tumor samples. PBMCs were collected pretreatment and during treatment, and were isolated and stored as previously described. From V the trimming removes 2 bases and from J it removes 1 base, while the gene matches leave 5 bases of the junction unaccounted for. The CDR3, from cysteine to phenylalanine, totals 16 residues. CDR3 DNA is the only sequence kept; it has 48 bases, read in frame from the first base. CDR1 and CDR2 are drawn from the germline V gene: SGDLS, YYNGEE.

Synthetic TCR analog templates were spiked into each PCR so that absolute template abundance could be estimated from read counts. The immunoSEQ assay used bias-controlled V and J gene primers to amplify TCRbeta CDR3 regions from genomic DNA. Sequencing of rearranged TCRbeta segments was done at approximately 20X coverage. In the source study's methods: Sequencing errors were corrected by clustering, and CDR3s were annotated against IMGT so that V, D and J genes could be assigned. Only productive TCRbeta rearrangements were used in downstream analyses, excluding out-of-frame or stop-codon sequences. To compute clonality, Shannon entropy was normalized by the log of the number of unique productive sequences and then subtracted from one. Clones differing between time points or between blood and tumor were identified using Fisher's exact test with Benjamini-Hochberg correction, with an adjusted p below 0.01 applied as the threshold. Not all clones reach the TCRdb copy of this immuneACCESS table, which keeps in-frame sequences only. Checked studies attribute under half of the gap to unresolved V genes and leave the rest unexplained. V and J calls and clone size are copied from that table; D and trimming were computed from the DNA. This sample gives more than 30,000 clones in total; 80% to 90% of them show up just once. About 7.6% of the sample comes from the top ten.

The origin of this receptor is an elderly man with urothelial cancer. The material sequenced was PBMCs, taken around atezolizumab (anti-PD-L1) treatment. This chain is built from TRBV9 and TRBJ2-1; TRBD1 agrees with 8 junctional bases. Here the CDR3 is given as CASSVATGGSYNEQFF. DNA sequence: TGTGCCAGCAGCGTTGCAACAGGGGGATCCTACAATGAGCAGTTCTTC.